The entry below gives a single TCR beta chain sequence along with its context. Its antigen is unknown. One entry per CDR3 protein, called by TCRdb with MiXCR from the 5' RACE reads. The table records around 480,000 distinct CDR3 sequences, more than 13% of them present only once. The data derive from a study of identical twins. Points from the study as a whole: Within beta out-of-frame sequences, the excess sharing observed between twins was weaker.

The CDR3 sequence is 15 residues long. The germline CDR1 and CDR2 sequences are LGHNA and YNFKEQ. V lost 0 bases to trimming and J lost 7 bases, with 12 bases between them. Each donor was a healthy Caucasian. This sample also belongs to another study, concerning yellow fever vaccine responses in identical twins.

The material sequenced was CD4+ T cells sorted from blood. This TCR was sampled from a woman between 18 and 29 years old in good health. The rearrangement joins TRBV4-2 to TRBJ1-4; D perhaps matches TRBD1 (5 bases). DNA of the CDR3: TGTGCCAGCAGCCAAGATCCCGCAGGGATTGAAAAACTGTTTTTT. This gives the protein CASSQDPAGIEKLFF.